This TCR beta chain was recorded in a study of regulatory T cells in long-lasting Graves disease (dated by TCRdb to the early 2020s). Regarding the study in general: Newly diagnosed Graves' disease patients had taken antithyroid drugs for less than 3 months. This study used TCR sequencing and RNA sequencing of peripheral blood to compare persistent Graves' disease patients against newly diagnosed Graves' disease patients. The study took place in China and was registered as a clinical trial. A total of approximately 35 samples underwent TCR sequencing: about 13 from persistent and about 20 from newly diagnosed Graves' disease patients. Results the study describes overall, beyond this receptor: More public clonotypes were shared among persistent patients (under 3,000) than among newly diagnosed patients (more than 950). As a limitation, the authors acknowledged that the small sample size may reduce accuracy. Sequencing and analysis were limited to the TCR beta chain. Peripheral blood alone was examined, since thyroid tissue, which constituted the primary lesion, could not be accessed. Compared with newly diagnosed patients, persistent Graves' disease patients had lower TCR Shannon entropy and fewer highly expanded clones, which suggests clonal expansion.

Concerning this clonotype itself: This clone's antigen is unknown. Base qualities are not recorded, but no much larger clone differs from it by a single base.

The library came from multiplex PCR. Sequencing used an Illumina HiSeq 4000. TCR beta libraries were built with iRepertoire HTBI primers and Arm-PCR amplification of CDR3 regions. PCR products were gel purified before sequencing. Per the original workflow: A total of 62 TRBV and approximately 15 TRBJ segments were identified across samples and were used for gene usage analysis of CDR3 amino acid clonotypes. COPE and FqMerger were used to merge the filtered high-quality paired reads into contigs. BLAST was used to align contigs to IMGT TRBV, TRBD and TRBJ reference genes, with CDR3 defined following IMGT. Highly expanded clones were defined as clonotypes with a frequency above 0.1%. Shannon entropy was used to measure repertoire diversity, and the Gini coefficient was used to measure V-J evenness. A clonotype was considered public if more than one individual shared it. In TCRdb, the public reads were trimmed at Q25 with fastp and aligned with MiXCR, with productive beta chains retained. Each entry is one CDR3 protein sequence, shown with its most common DNA and genes. The V and J calls follow TCRdb's processing rather than the paper's. The sample profile shows about 610,000 distinct CDR3 sequences; 16% of them were found once. The ten largest account for 12% of the sample.

The time point label corresponds to: newly diagnosed GD, antithyroid drugs for less than 3 months. RNA was extracted from PBMCs in TRIzol for both TCR sequencing and RNA sequencing. Graves' disease was diagnosed according to American Thyroid Association guidelines. Patients were recruited from an endocrinology department in Xi'an, China. Each patient gave roughly 8.4 milliliters of peripheral blood, collected in an EDTA anticoagulant tube. Ficoll Paque Plus density gradient separation was used to isolate PBMCs, and no further T cell sorting was done. RNA quality was checked with an Agilent 2100 Bioanalyzer and agarose gel, and concentration with a NanoDrop 2000. These data were also filed under a second study, of T cells in Graves' hyperthyroidism and ophthalmopathy. Drawing on the second study: A patient counted as having stable Graves' hyperthyroidism if no progression to ophthalmopathy occurred over 18 months of follow-up. Hyperthyroidism patients were newly diagnosed, had a disease duration of under 2 months, and were aged 18 to 65 years. Exclusion was applied to patients with uncontrolled infections, other autoimmune diseases, pregnancy or lactation. Clinical symptoms, serum thyroxine and TRAb, thyroid ultrasound, and orbital computed tomography formed the basis for the diagnoses. For the first round of RT-PCR on the TCR CDR3, the HTBI primer set was used together with the Qiagen OneStep RT-PCR kit. Most expanded thyroid clonotypes (frequency above 0.001) were also detected in blood, a finding suggesting that blood repertoires may reflect thyroid immune responses. A 13 V-J signature model separated ophthalmopathy from stable hyperthyroidism, with around 91% sensitivity and approximately 81% specificity in cross-validation and 80%/75% in testing. In validation, progression to ophthalmopathy was predicted by the model with 70.59% sensitivity and under 85% specificity, a median of 6.5 months before onset. A discovery cohort of fewer than 110 patients, roughly 40 with Graves' ophthalmopathy and about 58 with stable Graves' hyperthyroidism, was used to find distinguishing TCR V-J signatures. Whether ophthalmopathy could be predicted prospectively was tested in an independent validation cohort made up of roughly 20 hyperthyroidism patients plus 17 patients who later progressed to ophthalmopathy. The 90 to 100 discovery patients were randomly split 7:3 into training and test sets. The study also compared thyroid tissue and blood T-cell repertoires from a handful of Graves' hyperthyroidism patients. Once sampling was done, hyperthyroidism patients were given methimazole at a starting dose of 30 mg daily, whereas ophthalmopathy patients were given high-dose intravenous methylprednisolone. The libraries were constructed in a second round of multiplex PCR and then size-selected and purified. The libraries were sequenced on an Illumina HiSeq2000 using paired-end 100 bp reads. Raw data were processed with SOAPnuke, discarding reads with adapters, uncalled bases, mean Phred below 15, or no exact constant-primer or identifier match. High-quality paired reads were merged using COPE v1.2.5, and each unique nucleotide sequence was defined as a clonotype. MiTCR v1.1 was used to align clonotypes to the IMGT TRBV, TRBD and TRBJ reference segments. Analysis was restricted to V-J combinations with a frequency above 0.0001, which covered roughly 99% of repertoires. A TCS score was defined as the ratio between F50 (clonal expansion) and ExV (chaos), using BLOSUM62-based TCRdist between CDR3 peptides within each V-J. Welch's t-statistics and random forest reduced just over 500 V-J features to about 13, which were used in a naive Bayes classifier (R e1071). Sample size was not statistically predetermined, and blinding of investigators to group allocation was not performed. The paper reports TCR Vbeta CDR3 sequencing of approximately 140 peripheral blood samples: 40 or so ophthalmopathy, over 70 hyperthyroidism and around 17 progressor patients.

The source is a man between 18 and 29 years old with Graves disease. Donor details come from another sample of the same person, matched by shared clones. The starting material was peripheral blood mononuclear cells (PBMCs), obtained at new diagnosis, from a patient treated with antithyroid drugs.

The sequenced DNA is TGTGCCAGCAGCCAGGGTTCGACAGGAGCGTCAGATACGCAGTATTTT. Its protein is CASSQGSTGASDTQYF. Here the chain combines TRBV4-2 and TRBJ2-3; the D region possibly corresponds to TRBD1 (6 bases align). The CDR3 numbers 16 residues from cysteine through phenylalanine. Only the CDR3 DNA is retained, 48 bases long and in frame from the first base. CDR1 is given as LGHNA and CDR2 as YNFKEQ, both from the germline V gene. V sheds 3 bases and J sheds 4 bases, leaving 17 bases between their ends.